Each of the 14 T cell receptor beta chains below was sequenced from the same sample in a study of cytomegalovirus exposure and HLA in healthy donors. PCR primers comprised 60 Vbeta and 13 Jbeta primers. TCRdb's table, derived via immunoSEQ multiplex PCR, lists solely in-frame clones and lacks some. The data show roughly 190,000 clones, with around four fifths seen just once and around 3% held by the top ten. The specimen was PBMCs. The receptors derive from a female donor in good health and CMV-seronegative.

This clone is a singleton in its sample. The chain combines TRBV19 with TRBJ2-3, with 7 bases that match TRBD1. Germline CDR1 reads LNHDA; CDR2 reads SQIVND (reference sequence). The CDR3 totals 14 residues. The V segment lost 4 bases and the J segment 0 bases; nucleotides outside the gene matches: 1. The CDR3 spells CASSKGQSTDTQYF. The DNA for the CDR3 is TGTGCCAGTAGTAAGGGACAGAGCACAGATACGCAGTATTTT.

The CDR3 region has the DNA TGCGCCAGCAGCCCGGGACAGGGGGCCGGGATAGCCAAAAACATTCAGTACTTC. It yields the protein CASSPGQGAGIAKNIQYF. The J gene is TRBJ2-4, the V gene TRBV10-1; 12 bases align to TRBD1. After removal of 6 bases from V and 0 bases from J, the junction contained 9 bases not matched to a gene. CDR3 length: 18 amino acids. Germline values: CDR1 WNHNN, CDR2 SYGVQD (reference sequence).

The table lists this clone with a few counts. This chain joins TRBV29-1 and TRBJ1-1; 8 bases are a match to TRBD1. The CDR3 covers 14 residues. V shed 6 bases, J shed 5 bases, and the junction held 11 bases outside the gene matches. Germline V gene lookup returns CDR1 SQVTM and CDR2 ANQGSEA. This CDR3 is CSVEYRGRVTEAFF. For the CDR3, the DNA is TGCAGCGTGGAATACAGGGGGAGAGTAACTGAAGCTTTCTTT.

This clone is classed as medium-sized. V gene TRBV5-5 combines with J gene TRBJ1-1, with D perhaps TRBD1 (6 bases). The V gene lost 3 bases and the J gene lost 6 bases, with 15 bases spanning the gap. Germline values: CDR1 SGHKS, CDR2 YYEKEE (reference sequence). The CDR3 has 14 amino acids. For the CDR3, the DNA is TGTGCCAGCAGCTCGAGTACAGGGTTATCTGAAGCTTTCTTT. This sequence encodes CASSSSTGLSEAFF.

CDR3 nucleotides: TGTGCCAGTAGTATGAACAGGGGTTCTAATGAAAAACTGTTTTTT. Encoded protein: CASSMNRGSNEKLFF. The chain links TRBV19 to TRBJ1-4, with 7 bases aligning to TRBD1. The CDR3 has 15 residues. Germline loops: CDR1 LNHDA, CDR2 SQIVND (reference sequence). V dropped 3 bases and J dropped 3; count of bases not matched to a gene: 4.

The rearrangement uses TRBV6-5 and TRBJ2-6; a weak D match, TRBD1 (5 bases). V was shortened by 6 bases and J by 4 bases, with 13 bases between the two germline ends. CDR3 size: 15 residues. Germline V lookup: CDR1 MNHEY, CDR2 SVGAGI. CDR3 sequence reads: CASRTGVSGANVLTF. DNA for the CDR3: TGTGCCAGCAGAACAGGAGTCTCCGGGGCCAACGTCCTGACTTTC.

The chain has TRBV5-6 and TRBJ2-1; D is unresolved. The CDR3 totals 14 residues. Between the trimmed V and J ends, which lost 3 bases and 2 bases, there was a span of 9 bases. Germline values: CDR1 SGHDT, CDR2 YYEEEE. CDR3 sequence: CASSWAVAYNEQFF. CDR3 nucleotides: TGTGCCAGCAGCTGGGCTGTTGCCTACAATGAGCAGTTCTTC.

V is TRBV19 and J is TRBJ2-5; 9 bases are shared with TRBD1. V trimming: 6 bases; J trimming: 11 bases; junction bases outside the gene matches: 10. The CDR3 spans 13 residues. Germline V lookup: CDR1 LNHDA, CDR2 SQIVND (reference sequence). In DNA form, the CDR3 reads TGTGCCAGTAGAACGACAGGGGGTCGGGAGCAGTACTTC. It specifies CASRTTGGREQYF. The full variable domain, completed using reference TRBV19 and TRBJ2-5, is DGGITQSPKYLFRKEGQNVTLSCEQNLNHDAMYWYRQDPGQGLRLIYYSQIVNDFQKGDIAEGYSVSREKKESFPLTVTSAQKNPTAFYLCASRTTGGREQYFGPGTRLLVL.

This clone was counted once. The chain combines TRBV27 with TRBJ1-2, with D perhaps TRBD1 (6 bases). The CDR3 totals 13 residues. Germline V CDR1 and CDR2: MNHEY, SMNVEV (reference sequence). The germline V and J ends were trimmed by 6 bases and 0 bases, with 8 bases remaining between them. CDR3 nucleotide sequence: TGTGCCAGCAGCCAGGGGTCTAACTATGGCTACACCTTC. It is translated as CASSQGSNYGYTF.

Comments on this clone: The same CDR3 arises from other DNA sequences in this sample as well. The chain couples TRBV6-5 to TRBJ1-1; D is uncertain. Germline loops: CDR1 MNHEY, CDR2 SVGAGI. The V gene lost 2 bases and the J gene lost 7 bases, with 8 bases spanning the gap. This CDR3 is built from 12 residues. The CDR3 loop reads CASSYGRDEAFF. DNA of the CDR3: TGTGCCAGCAGTTACGGACGGGATGAAGCTTTCTTT.

This chain connects TRBV10-3 to TRBJ1-5; D perhaps matches TRBD1 (6 bases). This CDR3 is 14 amino acids long. V was clipped by 3 bases and J by 2 bases, with 8 bases between them. Germline lookup yields CDR1 ENHRY and CDR2 SYGVKD. This chain's CDR3 is CAISESGGNQPQHF. In DNA, the CDR3 is TGTGCCATCAGTGAATCAGGGGGCAATCAGCCCCAGCATTTT.

This chain uses TRBV4-1 with TRBJ2-2; the D is unclear. V gave up 1 base and J gave up 2 bases, with 8 bases separating them. The CDR3 totals 15 residues. The germline CDR1 and CDR2 sequences are MGHRA and YSYEKL. Written as DNA, the CDR3 is TGCGCCAGCAGCCAAGTGCTAGATAACACCGGGGAGCTGTTTTTT. Translating it yields CASSQVLDNTGELFF.

The chain is built from TRBV6-1 and TRBJ1-4, with D unclear. Germline V CDR1 and CDR2: MNHNS, SASEGT. The CDR3 runs to 11 residues. V lost 6 bases, J lost 12 bases, and 11 bases lay in between. In DNA, the CDR3 is TGTGCCAGCAGCCAATCCAAGCAACTGTTTTTT. Encoded protein: CASSQSKQLFF.

V usage is TRBV19 and J usage is TRBJ1-1; the match to TRBD1 covers 7 bases. V shed 2 bases, J shed 6 bases, and the junction held 9 bases outside the gene matches. CDR1 LNHDA and CDR2 SQIVND come from the germline V gene (reference sequence). This CDR3 has 15 residues. The CDR3 spells CASSIQAGQEAEAFF. The CDR3 bases are TGTGCCAGTAGTATACAGGCCGGACAGGAGGCTGAAGCTTTCTTT.